These 14 T cell receptor beta chains share one sample of origin, sequenced in a study of blood T cell repertoires in COVID-19. TCRdb's table, derived via immunoSEQ multiplex PCR, lists solely in-frame clones and lacks some. The sample shows fewer than 250,000 clones, around 90% of them seen only once. Sequenced sample: PBMCs or T cells enriched from blood (not recorded which). These receptors all stem from a woman in her forties or fifties with acute COVID-19.

J is TRBJ1-5 and V is TRBV19; a possible D gene is TRBD1 (6 bases). CDR1 and CDR2 from the germline V gene are LNHDA and SQIVND (reference sequence). The CDR3 has 13 residues. V was trimmed by 6 bases and J by 4 bases, leaving 10 bases between them. The CDR3 DNA is TGTGCCAGTAGGCCTCAGGGGAATCAGCCCCAGCATTTT. Its protein product is CASRPQGNQPQHF.

The chain recombines TRBV6-2 or TRBV6-3 with TRBJ2-3; D is unclear. The CDR3 covers 15 residues. The V end was cut by 2 bases, the J end by 0 bases, with 9 bases between. CDR1 is MNHEY and CDR2 is SVGEGT in the germline V gene. CDR3 nucleotides: TGTGCCAGCAGTTACGGCGAGACTAGCACAGATACGCAGTATTTT. Residues: CASSYGETSTDTQYF.

This clone came up once. V and J are TRBV7-6 and TRBJ2-1; D perhaps matches TRBD2 (6 bases). The CDR3 covers 15 residues. Germline V CDR1 and CDR2: SGHVS, FNYEAQ. The germline V and J ends were trimmed by 3 bases and 0 bases, with 9 bases remaining between them. The CDR3 sequence is CASSFGSGSYNEQFF. CDR3 nucleotides: TGTGCCAGCAGCTTCGGTAGCGGCTCCTACAATGAGCAGTTCTTC.

CDR3 residues: CAWTLAGIAKNIQYF. CDR3 nucleotide sequence: TGTGCCTGGACGCTAGCGGGAATAGCCAAAAACATTCAGTACTTC. V usage is TRBV30 and J usage is TRBJ2-4; 9 positions match TRBD2. V lost 4 bases and J lost 0; bases outside the gene matches: 4. Germline CDR1 reads GTSNPN; CDR2 reads SVGIG (reference sequence). CDR3 length equals 15 residues.

The gene calls are TRBV10-3 and TRBJ1-2; 9 bases are shared with TRBD1. J lost 4 bases, V lost 8 bases, and 5 bases had no gene match. The CDR3 is 13 residues long. Per the germline V gene, CDR1 is ENHRY and CDR2 is SYGVKD. In DNA form, the CDR3 reads TGTGCCATCGGACAGGGGACAGGCTATGGCTACACCTTC. Its translation: CAIGQGTGYGYTF.

CDR3 nucleotide sequence: TGTGCCTGGAGTGTATCGCGTACGCAGTATTTT. This encodes CAWSVSRTQYF. This chain connects TRBV30 to TRBJ2-3; D is uncertain. The CDR3 sequence is 11 residues long. Germline V CDR1 and CDR2: GTSNPN, SVGIG (reference sequence). V shed 0 bases and J shed 8 bases, with 6 bases lying between them.

V usage is TRBV7-9 and J usage is TRBJ2-5; 7 bases match TRBD1. The length of the CDR3 is 14 residues. J was trimmed by 2 bases and V by 5 bases; bases with no gene match: 5. CDR1 and CDR2 from the germline V gene are SEHNR and FQNEAQ (reference sequence). The CDR3 bases are TGTGCCAGCAGCCCTTCCAGGGGGCAAGAGACCCAGTACTTC. It yields the protein CASSPSRGQETQYF.

This clone appeared a single time. The chain couples TRBV29-1 to TRBJ1-4, with 7 bases lining up with TRBD1. CDR1 and CDR2 from the germline V gene are SQVTM and ANQGSEA. V shed 6 bases, J shed 7 bases, and the junction held 11 bases outside the gene matches. The CDR3 contains 14 residues. The DNA of the CDR3 is TGCAGCGTCCAACTACAGGGGTGGGGTGAAAAACTGTTTTTT. It yields the protein CSVQLQGWGEKLFF.

The chain carries TRBV5-4 and TRBJ2-3, with TRBD2 matching over 8 bases. This CDR3 spans 18 amino acids. CDR1 is SGHNT, CDR2 YYREEE, per germline (reference sequence). The junction had 16 bases not matched to a gene; V was cut back by 1 base and J by 6 bases. This CDR3 reads CASSLSASGQPTQDTQYF. Written as DNA, the CDR3 is TGTGCCAGCAGCTTGTCGGCTAGCGGGCAGCCAACTCAGGATACGCAGTATTTT.

The chain employs TRBV7-2 and TRBJ1-4, with a tentative D call TRBD1 (5 bases). This CDR3 has 14 amino acids. The germline CDR1 and CDR2 sequences are SGHTA and FQGNSA. V lost 2 bases to trimming and J lost 8 bases, with 12 bases between them. The CDR3: CASSLNGGEEKLFF. CDR3 in DNA: TGTGCCAGCAGCTTAAATGGGGGGGAGGAAAAACTGTTTTTT. The full variable domain, with the rest looked up from reference TRBV7-2 and TRBJ1-4, is GAGVSQSPSNKVTEKGKDVELRCDPISGHTALYWYRQSLGQGLEFLIYFQGNSAPDKSGLPSDRFSAERTGGSVSTLTIQRTQQEDSAVYLCASSLNGGEEKLFFGSGTQLSVL.

The rearrangement links TRBV19 to TRBJ2-3, with 7 bases matching TRBD2. This CDR3 has 15 residues. Per the germline V gene, CDR1 is LNHDA and CDR2 is SQIVND (reference sequence). V shed 7 bases and J 5 bases; nucleotides not matched to a gene: 12. The CDR3 loop is CASKTAGDGRDTQYF. CDR3 sequence (DNA): TGTGCCAGTAAAACGGCGGGAGACGGGAGAGATACGCAGTATTTT.

V gene TRBV28 combines with J gene TRBJ2-2; weak D call: TRBD1 (6 bases). CDR1 is MDHEN, CDR2 SYDVKM, per germline. Trimming removed 5 bases at V and 5 bases at J, with 12 bases between. This CDR3 spans 14 amino acids. CDR3 amino acids: CASSRQERTGELFF. The CDR3 DNA is TGTGCCAGCAGTCGACAGGAAAGGACCGGGGAGCTGTTTTTT.

This clone has only a few counts. This chain joins TRBV7-3 and TRBJ2-3; 8 bases agree with TRBD1. V shed 5 bases and J 10 bases; nucleotides not matched to a gene: 5. Germline CDR1 is SGHTA and CDR2 is FQGTGA. The CDR3 totals 12 residues. The CDR3 reads CASSPGQGSQYF. Written as DNA, the CDR3 is TGTGCCAGCAGCCCTGGACAGGGTTCGCAGTATTTT. Complete variable domain (other parts from reference TRBV7-3 and TRBJ2-3): GAGVSQTPSNKVTEKGKYVELRCDPISGHTALYWYRQSLGQGPEFLIYFQGTGAADDSGLPNDRFFAVRPEGSVSTLKIQRTERGDSAVYLCASSPGQGSQYFGPGTRLTVL.

The DNA of the CDR3 is TGTGCCAGCATTCCTCAGGCTAGCGGTAACAATGAGCAGTTCTTC. This encodes CASIPQASGNNEQFF. The genes are TRBV6-5 and TRBJ2-1; 7 nucleotides align to TRBD2. Germline V gene data show CDR1 as MNHEY and CDR2 as SVGAGI. With V trimmed by 7 bases and J by 5 bases, 11 bases remained unmatched. The CDR3 is 15 residues long.